The rows below give T cell receptor beta chains drawn from one sample of a study of human T cells and chemical hapten exposure. TCRdb re-analysed the RACE reads in MiXCR, keeping a single row per CDR3 protein. The data contain some 110,000 distinct CDR3 sequences, 11% of them singletons. The sample was whole blood, taken in connection with sensitization to the hapten diphenylcyclopropenone (DPC). The receptors originated from a woman in her forties or fifties with alopecia areata. Some clones in this sample may be carry-over from other donors' samples. Each CDR3 is given with its conserved first and last residue. The order of the fields is V gene, CDR3 protein.

v_gene: TRBV20-1; CDR3aa: CSARDPVTKEKLFF
v_gene: TRBV11-3; CDR3aa: CASSPGTGVRVDF
v_gene: TRBV5-5; CDR3aa: CASTLRGGINEKLFF
v_gene: TRBV14; CDR3aa: CASSQMAGYDNTGELFF
v_gene: TRBV10-3; CDR3aa: CAIAWGQDYNEQFF
v_gene: TRBV9; CDR3aa: CASSVAAGENGYTF
v_gene: TRBV6-5; CDR3aa: CASSYSTFGREAFF
v_gene: TRBV9; CDR3aa: CASSVEGGYQPQHF
v_gene: TRBV15; CDR3aa: CATSEDSNQPQHF
v_gene: TRBV14; CDR3aa: CASSLDNLNTEAFF